This TCR beta chain is from a study of shared clonotypes between healthy human individuals. Notes on the study in general: Richness estimates generally favored naive over memory subsets.

On this clone: The antigen is unknown.

Each subset's genomic DNA was shared equally among a number of immunoSEQ plates. Per the original data handling: Owing to the provision of junction-only sequences devoid of quality scores by immunoSEQ, filtering differed. The protocol was immunoSEQ multiplex PCR, while the TCRdb copy is restricted to in-frame clones and leaves out a portion. V, J and clone size were drawn from that table, and D and trimming were deduced from the DNA. The sample has under 1,100,000 clones, about 76% seen once; the top ten hold 1.4%. Germline values: CDR1 SGHAT, CDR2 FQNNGV. CDR3 length: 15 residues. The V segment lost 4 bases and the J segment 1 base; nucleotides outside the gene matches: 3. A CD45RA-negative memory subset and a CD45RA+ naive subset were separated from the CD4+ cells.

The sequencing input was memory CD4+ T cells sorted from blood. Subset reported: CD45RA-negative fraction. The chain couples TRBV11-2 to TRBJ2-1; 8 bases fit TRBD2. The receptor's source is a young man in good health. CDR3 DNA sequence: TGTGCCAGCAGCTGGGGCGGGGGGTCCTACAATGAGCAGTTCTTC. This sequence encodes CASSWGGGSYNEQFF.